This TCR beta chain was found in a study of cytomegalovirus exposure and HLA in healthy donors. In the study overall: A data release that came early held 80 million or so unique TCRs from HLA-typed donors. General study findings and limits: Within a later analysis, the majority of CMV-associated TCR beta chains appeared HLA-restricted.

This CDR3 contains 19 residues. Looked up from germline, CDR1 is SGHVS and CDR2 is FNYEAQ. With V trimmed by 5 bases and J by 0 bases, 13 bases remained unmatched. Details on this clone: Antigen: not known.

Primers included in the PCR were 60 Vbeta and 13 Jbeta primers. The table came from immunoSEQ multiplex PCR; TCRdb's copy has only in-frame clones and leaves some out. Here the sample spans about 200,000 clones, 85% being singletons. The sample consisted of PBMCs. The TCR originated in a woman aged 50 to 60 in good health and CMV-seronegative. This rearrangement joins TRBV7-6 to TRBJ2-6; 7 nucleotides line up with TRBD1. The CDR3 region is CASSPSPGQLSSGANVLTF. The CDR3, as DNA: TGTGCCAGCAGCCCATCCCCGGGACAGTTAAGCTCTGGGGCCAACGTCCTGACTTTC.